These T cell receptor beta chains were read from a single sample in a study of long-term antiretroviral therapy in people with HIV. TCRdb's copy holds only in-frame clones and misses some; the assay was immunoSEQ multiplex PCR. This sample has roughly 31,000 clones, with around nine tenths found just once. The sample here was unsorted PBMCs, taken around 5 years before starting antiretroviral therapy. All receptors come from a man aged 50 or older with HIV. Each CDR3 is given with its conserved first and last residue. Each record gives: clone size, V gene, J gene, CDR3 length, D gene, CDR3 DNA, CDR3 protein. D genes are given only for firm matches. Only some rows state a clone size, as once, few, many or a class for expanded clones.

clone size: .; V gene: TRBV19; J gene: TRBJ2-1; CDR3 length: 16; D gene: .; CDR3 DNA: TGTGCCAGTAGTATTGGGGGCGGGGGACGATACAATGAGCAGTTCTTC; CDR3 protein: CASSIGGGGRYNEQFF
clone size: .; V gene: TRBV7-9; J gene: TRBJ1-1; CDR3 length: 14; D gene: TRBD1; CDR3 DNA: TGTGCCAGCAGTTTCAGGGGGCCGAACACTGAAGCTTTCTTT; CDR3 protein: CASSFRGPNTEAFF
clone size: .; V gene: TRBV19; J gene: TRBJ2-3; CDR3 length: 18; D gene: TRBD2; CDR3 DNA: TGTGCCAGTAGTCCCAGGGGAGCCGGGACTAGAGGCACAGATACGCAGTATTTT; CDR3 protein: CASSPRGAGTRGTDTQYF
clone size: once; V gene: TRBV28; J gene: TRBJ2-5; CDR3 length: 16; D gene: .; CDR3 DNA: TGTGCCAGCAGCCCCTTCCCTTTGGGCAGGGGACAGACCCAGTACTTC; CDR3 protein: CASSPFPLGRGQTQYF
clone size: once; V gene: TRBV10-3; J gene: TRBJ2-5; CDR3 length: 12; D gene: .; CDR3 DNA: TGTGCCATCAGTGCGGGGGCAGAGACCCAGTACTTC; CDR3 protein: CAISAGAETQYF
clone size: .; V gene: TRBV29-1; J gene: TRBJ1-1; CDR3 length: 14; D gene: .; CDR3 DNA: TGCAGCGTTGTCAAGATGGGGGTACAGGGTACGGCTTTCTTT; CDR3 protein: CSVVKMGVQGTAFF
clone size: .; V gene: TRBV13; J gene: TRBJ2-2; CDR3 length: 16; D gene: .; CDR3 DNA: TGTGCCAGCAGCTATGGACAGCCCGCGAACACCGGGGAGCTGTTTTTT; CDR3 protein: CASSYGQPANTGELFF
clone size: .; V gene: TRBV5-4; J gene: TRBJ2-7; CDR3 length: 15; D gene: TRBD1; CDR3 DNA: TGTGCCAGCACGTCGACAGGGAGCTTTTATGGCGAGCAGTACTTC; CDR3 protein: CASTSTGSFYGEQYF
clone size: .; V gene: TRBV5-1; J gene: TRBJ1-1; CDR3 length: 13; D gene: .; CDR3 DNA: TGCGCCAGCAGCATAGAAATGAACACTGAAGCTTTCTTT; CDR3 protein: CASSIEMNTEAFF
clone size: .; V gene: TRBV10-3; J gene: TRBJ2-3; CDR3 length: 17; D gene: .; CDR3 DNA: TGTGCCATCAGTGAGTCGCGGCGGGCAGGGGGCACAGATACGCAGTATTTT; CDR3 protein: CAISESRRAGGTDTQYF
clone size: .; V gene: TRBV29-1; J gene: TRBJ2-5; CDR3 length: 13; D gene: TRBD2; CDR3 DNA: TGCAGCGTTCTTAGCGGGAGCGGCGAGACCCAGTACTTC; CDR3 protein: CSVLSGSGETQYF
clone size: .; V gene: TRBV2; J gene: TRBJ2-2; CDR3 length: 13; D gene: .; CDR3 DNA: TGTGCCAGCAGTCTGCAAGGCGCCGGGGAGCTGTTTTTT; CDR3 protein: CASSLQGAGELFF
clone size: .; V gene: TRBV21-1; J gene: TRBJ2-1; CDR3 length: 14; D gene: .; CDR3 DNA: TGTGCCAGCAGTGTGACAGGGTCATACAATGAGCAGTTCTTC; CDR3 protein: CASSVTGSYNEQFF
clone size: .; V gene: TRBV7-8; J gene: TRBJ2-7; CDR3 length: 10; D gene: .; CDR3 DNA: TGTGCCAGCAGTCTCCCCGAGCAGTACTTC; CDR3 protein: CASSLPEQYF
clone size: .; V gene: TRBV7-3; J gene: TRBJ2-1; CDR3 length: 15; D gene: .; CDR3 DNA: TGTGCCAGCAGCTTAGGTCGGGTGGGGTATAATGAGCAGTTCTTC; CDR3 protein: CASSLGRVGYNEQFF
clone size: .; V gene: TRBV2; J gene: TRBJ1-1; CDR3 length: 12; D gene: TRBD1; CDR3 DNA: TGTGCTACGCAGGGGGCTAACACTGAAGCTTTCTTT; CDR3 protein: CATQGANTEAFF
clone size: .; V gene: TRBV6-1; J gene: TRBJ2-2; CDR3 length: 16; D gene: .; CDR3 DNA: TGTGCCAGCAGTGAGAAACAGGCTGCGAACACCGGGGAGCTGTTTTTT; CDR3 protein: CASSEKQAANTGELFF
clone size: .; V gene: TRBV10-3; J gene: TRBJ2-3; CDR3 length: 16; D gene: TRBD1; CDR3 DNA: TGTGCCATCAGTCCCCCGCCCCAGGGGGCCGGGGATACGCAGTATTTT; CDR3 protein: CAISPPPQGAGDTQYF
clone size: .; V gene: TRBV30; J gene: TRBJ1-1; CDR3 length: 16; D gene: .; CDR3 DNA: TGTGCCTGGGCTCCCTGGACGCTGGTTATGAACACTGAAGCTTTCTTT; CDR3 protein: CAWAPWTLVMNTEAFF
clone size: .; V gene: TRBV15; J gene: TRBJ1-5; CDR3 length: 13; D gene: .; CDR3 DNA: TGTGCCACCAGCAGAGATCTAAATCAGCCCCAGCATTTT; CDR3 protein: CATSRDLNQPQHF